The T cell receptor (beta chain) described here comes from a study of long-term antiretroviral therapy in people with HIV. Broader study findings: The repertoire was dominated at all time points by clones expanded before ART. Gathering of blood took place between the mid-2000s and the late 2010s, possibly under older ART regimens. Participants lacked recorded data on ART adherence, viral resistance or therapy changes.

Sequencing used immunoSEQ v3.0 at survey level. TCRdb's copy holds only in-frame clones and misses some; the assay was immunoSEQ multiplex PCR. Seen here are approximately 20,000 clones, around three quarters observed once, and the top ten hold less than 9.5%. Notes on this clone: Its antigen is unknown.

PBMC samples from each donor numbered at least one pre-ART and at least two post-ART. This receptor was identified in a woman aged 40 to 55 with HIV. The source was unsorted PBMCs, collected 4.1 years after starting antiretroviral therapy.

The CDR3 DNA reads as TGTGCCTGGTCGCGCCAGTCTGGAAACACCATATATTTT. As protein: CAWSRQSGNTIYF. The V call is TRBV30, the J call TRBJ1-3; no firm D call. The CDR3 length is 13 residues. Germline-derived CDR1 and CDR2 are GTSNPN and SVGIG (reference sequence). V lost 5 bases, J lost 1 base, and 9 bases lay in between.